Listed here are 30 T cell receptor beta chains from one sample, sequenced in a study of blood T cell repertoires in COVID-19. Only in-frame clones appear in the TCRdb table, and some are missing; sequencing was by immunoSEQ multiplex PCR. The sample has around 220,000 clones, approximately 84% seen once. What was sequenced was peripheral blood. The source is a man aged 35 to 55 with active or convalescent COVID-19.

This clone is a singleton in its sample. J is TRBJ1-2 and V is TRBV28; unclear D gene. The V gene's germline CDR1 is MDHEN and CDR2 SYDVKM. Trimming left V 6 bases short and J 4 bases short, with 12 bases between. This CDR3 spans 13 amino acids. The CDR3 DNA sequence: TGTGCCAGCAGCCCAGGATCTGGCTATGGCTACACCTTC. This gives the protein CASSPGSGYGYTF.

This rearrangement joins TRBV10-3 to TRBJ1-2, with 12 bases lining up with TRBD1. Germline CDR1 ENHRY, CDR2 SYGVKD. With V trimmed by 7 bases and J by 7 bases, 13 bases remained unmatched. This CDR3 spans 16 amino acids. This chain's CDR3 is CAITSGTGGMEVGYTF. The CDR3 bases are TGTGCCATCACCTCCGGGACAGGGGGCATGGAGGTTGGCTACACCTTC.

The V call is TRBV5-1, the J call TRBJ1-2; 7 bases are shared with TRBD1. CDR1 and CDR2 from the germline V gene are SGHRS and YFSETQ. The V and J ends lost 6 bases and 7 bases, in that order; junction bases with no gene match: 12. CDR3 length: 14 residues. CDR3 bases: TGCGCCAGCAACCCAGGGACAGCCCCGGGTGGCTACACCTTC. Translating gives CASNPGTAPGGYTF.

The J gene is TRBJ2-7, the V gene TRBV15; 8 bases agree with TRBD2. This CDR3 spans 15 amino acids. The junction had 6 bases not matched to a gene; V was cut back by 5 bases and J by 0 bases. Germline V CDR1 and CDR2: LNHNV, YYDKDF (reference sequence). The CDR3 protein is CATSAGTSASYEQYF. DNA of the CDR3: TGTGCCACCAGCGCCGGGACTAGTGCCTCCTACGAGCAGTACTTC.

The genes are TRBV6-5 and TRBJ1-1; TRBD1 is a possible D gene (6 bases). The CDR3 has 13 amino acids. Looked up from germline, CDR1 is MNHEY and CDR2 is SVGAGI. V was clipped by 0 bases and J by 6 bases, with 8 bases between them. CDR3 bases: TGTGCCAGCAGTTACTCGGGGGCGGCTGAAGCTTTCTTT. This codes for CASSYSGAAEAFF.

V and J are TRBV28 and TRBJ2-7; no clear D. V dropped 1 base and J dropped 4 bases, with 11 bases sitting between them. The CDR3 totals 14 residues. In germline, CDR1 is MDHEN, CDR2 SYDVKM. Written as DNA, the CDR3 is TGTGCCAGCAGTTTATTGGCAGATTCGTACGAGCAGTACTTC. Translating gives CASSLLADSYEQYF.

This sequence joins TRBV5-1 and TRBJ2-1, with D possibly TRBD2 on 6 matching bases. Germline V gene sequence: CDR1 SGHRS, CDR2 YFSETQ. V shed 4 bases and J shed 0 bases, with 20 bases lying between them. The CDR3 loop spans 18 amino acids. The CDR3 region is CASSRTLITSSSYNEQFF. CDR3 in DNA: TGCGCCAGCAGCCGGACCCTGATAACTAGCTCCTCCTACAATGAGCAGTTCTTC.

The chain employs TRBV30 and TRBJ2-7; D ambiguous. The germline CDR1 and CDR2 sequences are GTSNPN and SVGIG (reference sequence). This CDR3 is built from 17 residues. Trimming took 8 bases from V and 3 from J, leaving 29 bases between them. The CDR3 DNA follows: TGTGCCCTATCACCTCCTCCTAGGCCGGCATACTTCTACGAGCAGTACTTC. Translating gives CALSPPPRPAYFYEQYF.

The chain joins TRBV28 to TRBJ1-1; TRBD1 matches 7 bases. Germline trimming cut 6 bases from V and 3 bases from J; bases unmatched to any gene: 4. The CDR3 covers 13 residues. Germline values: CDR1 MDHEN, CDR2 SYDVKM. CDR3 region: CASRLTGDTEAFF. The CDR3 DNA follows: TGTGCCAGCAGGTTAACAGGGGACACTGAAGCTTTCTTT. The full variable domain, its missing parts supplied by reference TRBV28 and TRBJ1-1, is DVKVTQSSRYLVKRTGEKVFLECVQDMDHENMFWYRQDPGLGLRLIYFSYDVKMKEKGDIPEGYSVSREKKERFSLILESASTNQTSMYLCASRLTGDTEAFFGQGTRLTVV.

This rearrangement joins TRBV4-1 to TRBJ1-5, with no clear D. Germline V gene data show CDR1 as MGHRA and CDR2 as YSYEKL. This CDR3 is 19 amino acids long. V gave up 0 bases and J gave up 2 bases, with 20 bases separating them. The CDR3 sequence is CASSQERNGGVAGNQPQHF. In DNA, the CDR3 is TGCGCCAGCAGCCAAGAAAGGAACGGTGGGGTAGCGGGCAATCAGCCCCAGCATTTT.

This chain links TRBV5-6 with TRBJ2-7; 7 positions agree with TRBD2. V lost 3 bases, J lost 2 bases, and 5 bases stayed unmatched. This CDR3 contains 14 residues. Germline values: CDR1 SGHDT, CDR2 YYEEEE. In DNA form, the CDR3 reads TGTGCCAGCAGCTGGGGAGCGGGACCCTACGAGCAGTACTTC. Residues: CASSWGAGPYEQYF.

This chain joins TRBV28 and TRBJ1-5; 9 bases are shared with TRBD1. From germline, CDR1 is MDHEN and CDR2 SYDVKM. CDR3 length: 16 amino acids. J lost 7 bases, V lost 4 bases, and 11 bases had no gene match. The chain's CDR3 is CASSSLDRGSWQPQHF. The CDR3 coding sequence is TGTGCCAGCAGTTCCCTCGACAGGGGGTCATGGCAGCCCCAGCATTTT.

V is TRBV28 and J is TRBJ1-2; D is possibly TRBD1 (5 bases). Germline V lookup: CDR1 MDHEN, CDR2 SYDVKM. CDR3 length: 13 amino acids. Trimming removed 10 bases at V and 5 bases at J, with 17 bases between. The CDR3 DNA follows: TGTGCCATTCGGACGGGGGTGGGATATGGCTACACCTTC. As protein: CAIRTGVGYGYTF.

The V and J genes are TRBV5-4 and TRBJ2-3, with a weak D call TRBD2 (6 bases). CDR1 and CDR2 from the germline V gene are SGHNT and YYREEE (reference sequence). The CDR3 loop spans 17 amino acids. With 1 base removed from V and 1 base from J, the gap between germline ends came to 16 bases. The CDR3, as DNA: TGTGCCAGCAGCTTGTTACTAGCCGGGGGTGGCACAGATACGCAGTATTTT. It specifies CASSLLLAGGGTDTQYF.

The gene calls are TRBV27 and TRBJ1-2; D remains ambiguous. The V gene's germline CDR1 is MNHEY and CDR2 SMNVEV (reference sequence). With 6 bases removed from V and 0 bases from J, the gap between germline ends came to 8 bases. The CDR3 totals 13 residues. This CDR3 reads CASRYTANYGYTF. The CDR3 region has the DNA TGTGCCAGCAGATATACAGCTAACTATGGCTACACCTTC.

This CDR3 is CASSLDRGDNQPQHF. The CDR3 DNA is TGTGCCAGTAGCTTGGACAGGGGCGACAATCAGCCCCAGCATTTT. V usage is TRBV19 and J usage is TRBJ1-5; 9 positions agree with TRBD1. J was trimmed by 3 bases and V by 6 bases; bases with no gene match: 6. CDR3 size: 15 residues. CDR1 LNHDA and CDR2 SQIVND come from the germline V gene (reference sequence).

This clone was picked up one time. The chain employs TRBV28 and TRBJ1-4; 7 positions match TRBD1. The CDR3 extends over 14 amino acids. V was clipped by 7 bases and J by 5 bases; unmatched bases: 7. The germline CDR1 and CDR2 sequences are MDHEN and SYDVKM. The CDR3 DNA reads TGTGCCAGCATCGACGGCAGGGGGAATGAAAAACTGTTTTTT. As protein: CASIDGRGNEKLFF.

The chain links TRBV10-3 to TRBJ2-1; no clear D. The length of the CDR3 is 13 residues. CDR1 is ENHRY, CDR2 SYGVKD, per germline. The V end was cut by 3 bases, the J end by 3 bases, with 6 bases between. DNA for the CDR3: TGTGCCATCAGTGAAGCTCGCTACAATGAGCAGTTCTTC. Protein product: CAISEARYNEQFF.

J is TRBJ1-1 and V is TRBV2; TRBD1 matches at 8 bases. Germline V CDR1 and CDR2: SNHLY, FYNNEI. The J segment lost 1 base and the V segment lost 1 base, leaving 5 bases of the junction unmatched. CDR3 length equals 16 residues. Written as DNA, the CDR3 is TGTGCCAGCAGTGAAGAGGAGACAGGGGCGAACACTGAAGCTTTCTTT. Translated, it gives CASSEEETGANTEAFF.

The chain combines TRBV6-5 with TRBJ1-4; 12 bases are a match to TRBD1. Trimming at V came to 0 bases and at J to 10 bases, leaving 3 bases not matched to a gene. Germline V lookup: CDR1 MNHEY, CDR2 SVGAGI. The CDR3 covers 15 residues. The CDR3 reads CASSYSGTGGVKLFF. The CDR3 DNA follows: TGTGCCAGCAGTTACTCCGGGACAGGGGGCGTAAAACTGTTTTTT.

The rearrangement joins TRBV11-2 to TRBJ2-5; a possible D gene is TRBD2 (6 bases). The CDR3 extends over 15 amino acids. Deletions cut 2 bases from V and 5 bases from J, with 15 bases between. Per germline, CDR1 SGHAT and CDR2 FQNNGV. The CDR3 DNA sequence: TGTGCCAGCAGCTTATCAGCAGGGACTCTGGAGACCCAGTACTTC. Residues: CASSLSAGTLETQYF.

The chain is built from TRBV7-9 and TRBJ2-7; 10 positions match TRBD1. J lost 5 bases, V lost 5 bases, and 6 bases had no gene match. The CDR3 consists of 14 residues. Germline CDR1 SEHNR, CDR2 FQNEAQ (reference sequence). The CDR3 DNA is TGTGCCAGCAGCCCGGACAGGGGGTACCACGAGCAGTACTTC. It yields the protein CASSPDRGYHEQYF.

This CDR3 reads CASSFFTGNSGNTIYF. In DNA, the CDR3 is TGTGCCAGCAGCTTCTTTACCGGGAACTCTGGAAACACCATATATTTT. The chain couples TRBV5-5 to TRBJ1-3; no definite D call. Germline CDR1 and CDR2: SGHKS and YYEKEE (reference sequence). CDR3 length equals 16 residues. The germline V and J ends were trimmed by 2 bases and 0 bases, with 12 bases remaining between them.

The rearrangement uses TRBV11-2 and TRBJ2-1; 11 bases match TRBD2. The CDR3 consists of 18 residues. The germline V gene has CDR1 SGHAT and CDR2 FQNNGV. Trimming removed 5 bases from V and 6 bases from J; junction bases left unmatched: 15. CDR3: CASSTYKLTSGTGNEQFF. In DNA, the CDR3 is TGTGCCAGCAGCACCTATAAGTTGACTAGCGGGACGGGCAATGAGCAGTTCTTC. Full variable domain (rest looked up from reference TRBV11-2 and TRBJ2-1): EAGVAQSPRYKIIEKRQSVAFWCNPISGHATLYWYQQILGQGPKLLIQFQNNGVVDDSQLPKDRFSAERLKGVDSTLKIQPAKLEDSAVYLCASSTYKLTSGTGNEQFFGPGTRLTVL.

This clone was counted a few times. The chain carries TRBV18 and TRBJ1-5, with unresolved D. Germline V gene data show CDR1 as KGHSH and CDR2 as LQKENI. Trimming stripped 3 bases from V and 0 bases from J, with 12 bases between. The CDR3 has 16 amino acids. CDR3 nucleotides: TGTGCCAGCTCACCTGTGGCAGGAAATAGCAATCAGCCCCAGCATTTT. Amino acids: CASSPVAGNSNQPQHF.

This clone has only a few counts. The CDR3 DNA reads as TGTGCCAGCAGCTTCAGGCGGGGGGGCCTACAAGAGACCCAGTACTTC. This gives the protein CASSFRRGGLQETQYF. This chain uses TRBV7-8 with TRBJ2-5, with TRBD2 matching 9 bases. J was trimmed by 2 bases and V by 3 bases; bases with no gene match: 7. Germline V gene lookup returns CDR1 SGHVS and CDR2 FQNEAQ. This CDR3 contains 16 residues.

The CDR3 region has the DNA TGTGCCAGCAGACAAACATTCACAGGGAACAATGAGCAGTTCTTC. Translation: CASRQTFTGNNEQFF. V usage is TRBV6-5 and J usage is TRBJ2-1, with D perhaps TRBD1 (6 bases). From germline, CDR1 is MNHEY and CDR2 SVGAGI. The CDR3 contains 15 residues. The V end lost 6 bases, the J end lost 5 bases, and 17 bases lay between the germline ends.

In nucleotides, the CDR3 is TGTGCCAGCAGCCAAGTTTATAGCGGGGACCGCACAGATACGCAGTATTTT. Protein: CASSQVYSGDRTDTQYF. The V and J genes are TRBV4-2 and TRBJ2-3; the match to TRBD2 covers 8 bases. Trimming removed 1 base from V and 1 base from J; junction bases left unmatched: 7. Germline-derived CDR1 and CDR2 are LGHNA and YNFKEQ. The CDR3 is 17 amino acids.

The chain is built from TRBV19 and TRBJ2-7; 7 bases align to TRBD2. Germline V gene lookup returns CDR1 LNHDA and CDR2 SQIVND (reference sequence). Trimming took 3 bases from V and 6 from J; bases not matched to a gene: 11. This CDR3 has 15 amino acids. The CDR3 spells CASSMGVAGVSEQYF. DNA for the CDR3: TGTGCCAGTAGTATGGGGGTGGCGGGAGTAAGCGAGCAGTACTTC.

The rearrangement links TRBV19 to TRBJ2-1; TRBD2 matches 10 bases. The CDR3 loop spans 16 amino acids. V was pared by 5 bases and J by 9 bases, with 13 bases of the junction left unmatched. Germline assignment: CDR1 LNHDA and CDR2 SQIVND (reference sequence). The chain's CDR3 is CASSALERGGHGEQFF. The CDR3 region has the DNA TGTGCCAGTAGTGCCCTTGAGCGGGGGGGCCACGGTGAGCAGTTCTTC.